This TCR beta chain appears in the sequencing data of a study of beta chain features in type 1 diabetes. Since all of the isolated RNA was reverse transcribed, expressed TCRB transcripts were what got sequenced. Measured with immunoSEQ multiplex PCR; TCRdb has only the in-frame clones, and not every one. The data hold 120,000 or so clones, with around 17% observed a single time. Of note for this clone: Its target is not known.

General study points: Significant though moderate, a shortening of TCRB CDR3s appeared in all four CD4+ subsets of Type 1 diabetes patients.

Germline-derived CDR1 and CDR2 are SNHLY and FYNNEI. The CDR3 extends over 16 amino acids. Trimming at V came to 6 bases and at J to 3 bases, leaving 9 bases not matched to a gene. The V call is TRBV2, the J call TRBJ2-5; TRBD2 matches at 11 bases. This TCR was sampled from a young man with type 1 diabetes. Specimen: central memory CD4+ T cells from blood. The CDR3 is CASRSSGGAIKETQYF. In DNA, the CDR3 is TGTGCCAGCAGGAGTAGCGGGGGGGCCATCAAAGAGACCCAGTACTTC.